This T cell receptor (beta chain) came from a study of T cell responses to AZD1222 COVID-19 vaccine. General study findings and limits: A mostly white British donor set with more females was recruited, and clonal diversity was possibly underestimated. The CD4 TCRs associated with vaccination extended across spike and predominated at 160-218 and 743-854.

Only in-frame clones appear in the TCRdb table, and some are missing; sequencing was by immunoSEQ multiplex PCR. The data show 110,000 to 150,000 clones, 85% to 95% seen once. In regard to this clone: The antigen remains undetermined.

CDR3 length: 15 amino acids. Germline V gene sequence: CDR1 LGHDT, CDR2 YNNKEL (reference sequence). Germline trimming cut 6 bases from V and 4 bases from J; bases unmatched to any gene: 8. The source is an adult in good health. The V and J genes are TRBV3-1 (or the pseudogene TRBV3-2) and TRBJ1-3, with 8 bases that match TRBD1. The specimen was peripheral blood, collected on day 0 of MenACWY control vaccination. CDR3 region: CASRQSRGLGNTIYF. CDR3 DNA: TGTGCCAGCAGGCAAAGCAGGGGGCTCGGAAACACCATATATTTT.